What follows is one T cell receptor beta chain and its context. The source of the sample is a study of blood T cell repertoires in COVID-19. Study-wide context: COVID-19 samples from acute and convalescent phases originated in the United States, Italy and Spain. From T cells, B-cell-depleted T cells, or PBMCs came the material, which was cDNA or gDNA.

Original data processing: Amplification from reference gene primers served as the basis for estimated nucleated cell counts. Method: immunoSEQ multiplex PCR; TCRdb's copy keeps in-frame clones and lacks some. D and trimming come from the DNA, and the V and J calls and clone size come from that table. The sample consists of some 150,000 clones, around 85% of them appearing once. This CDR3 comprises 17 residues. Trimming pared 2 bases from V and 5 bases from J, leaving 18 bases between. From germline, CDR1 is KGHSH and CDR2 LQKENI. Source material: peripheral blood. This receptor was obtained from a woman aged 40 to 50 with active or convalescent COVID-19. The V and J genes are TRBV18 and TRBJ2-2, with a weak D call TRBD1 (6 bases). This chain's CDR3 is CASSPARQGLKTGELFF. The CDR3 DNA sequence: TGTGCCAGCTCACCAGCACGGCAGGGGTTAAAGACCGGGGAGCTGTTTTTT.